These 29 T cell receptor beta chains originate from one sample sequenced in a study of Graves' ophthalmopathy and Graves' hyperthyroidism. Amplified material comprised TCR beta CDR3 regions derived from RNA transcripts. Investigators did first-round RT-PCR with HTBI primers, then second-round multiplex PCR. TCRdb re-called the multiplex PCR reads with MiXCR, one entry per CDR3 protein. Here the sample spans over a million distinct CDR3 sequences, about two fifths being singletons. The sample consisted of peripheral blood or thyroid tissue (not recorded which). The receptor set was obtained from an adult man with Graves' hyperthyroidism.

V and J are TRBV24-1 and TRBJ1-5; unclear D gene. The germline gives CDR1 KGHDR, CDR2 SFDVKD. The CDR3 runs to 13 residues. V gave up 11 bases and J gave up 5 bases, with 15 bases separating them. CDR3 nucleotides: TGTGCCAGCAGAGATACAGTGGATCAGCCCCAGCATTTT. Encoded protein: CASRDTVDQPQHF.

The chain carries TRBV4-1 and TRBJ1-1; TRBD1 is a possible D gene (5 bases). This CDR3 is built from 14 residues. Between the trimmed V and J ends, which lost 7 bases and 2 bases, there was a span of 14 bases. Germline assignment: CDR1 MGHRA and CDR2 YSYEKL. For the CDR3, the DNA is TGCGCCAGCAACCTAAGACAGTACAACACTGAAGCTTTCTTT. Its protein product is CASNLRQYNTEAFF.

The sample holds many counts of this clonotype. The chain couples TRBV10-1 to TRBJ1-1; the D is unclear. Germline V gene sequence: CDR1 WNHNN, CDR2 SYGVQD (reference sequence). V was shortened by 6 bases and J by 0 bases, with 8 bases between the two germline ends. The CDR3 runs to 13 residues. CDR3 in amino acids: CASSRKVNTEAFF. CDR3 nucleotides: TGCGCCAGCAGCCGGAAAGTGAACACTGAAGCTTTCTTT.

As concerns this clonotype: Since a much larger clone is just one base distant, this may be a read error. The chain has TRBV11-1 and TRBJ2-5; no firm D call. Trimming cost V 5 bases and J 4 bases, with 17 bases left between them. Germline CDR1 reads SGHAT; CDR2 reads FQDESV (reference sequence). The CDR3 is 15 residues long. CDR3 DNA sequence: TGTGCCAGCAGCCCGGTGAGACTCGCCCGAGAGACCCAGTACTTC. Translation gives CASSPVRLARETQYF.

The CDR3 sequence: CSATGQGVYEQYF. Here the CDR3 DNA reads TGCAGTGCTACGGGACAGGGTGTTTACGAGCAGTACTTC. This chain uses TRBV20-1 with TRBJ2-7; TRBD1 agrees at 9 bases. The CDR3 runs 13 residues. V dropped 4 bases and J dropped 4; count of bases not matched to a gene: 5. The germline CDR1 and CDR2 sequences are DFQATT and SNEGSKA (reference sequence).

The chain recombines TRBV19 with TRBJ1-1; 10 nucleotides agree with TRBD1. Trimming removed 5 bases from V and 0 bases from J; junction bases left unmatched: 9. The germline V gene encodes CDR1 LNHDA and CDR2 SQIVND (reference sequence). The CDR3 consists of 17 residues. The CDR3 DNA sequence: TGTGCCAGTAGTCGGGAGACAGGGGGCCACATGAACACTGAAGCTTTCTTT. It specifies CASSRETGGHMNTEAFF.

This clonotype was seen a few times. J is TRBJ1-4 and V is TRBV7-8; 7 bases map to TRBD1. Trimming cost V 0 bases and J 6 bases; bases outside gene matches: 13. The CDR3 is 18 residues long. Looked up from germline, CDR1 is SGHVS and CDR2 is FQNEAQ. This CDR3 is CASSLAYRGRFSDEKLFF. The CDR3, as DNA: TGTGCCAGCAGCTTAGCCTACAGGGGTCGATTTTCGGATGAAAAACTGTTTTTT.

The table lists this clonotype with many counts. The chain has TRBV5-1 and TRBJ2-7; 8 nucleotides agree with TRBD2. The germline V gene has CDR1 SGHRS and CDR2 YFSETQ. Trimming cost V 8 bases and J 5 bases; bases outside gene matches: 6. This CDR3 is built from 12 residues. In DNA, the CDR3 is TGCGCCAGTAGCCGGGAGGGCGACGAGCAGTACTTC. This sequence encodes CASSREGDEQYF.

The table lists this clonotype with a few counts. V and J are TRBV5-1 and TRBJ1-1; the D gene is possibly TRBD1 (6 bases). Germline V lookup: CDR1 SGHRS, CDR2 YFSETQ. This CDR3 is 14 amino acids long. V was cut by 3 bases and J by 0 bases, with 9 bases left in between. The CDR3 region has the DNA TGCGCCAGCAGCTCCCAGGGGATGAACACTGAAGCTTTCTTT. As protein: CASSSQGMNTEAFF.

The chain uses TRBV20-1 and TRBJ1-4; TRBD1 might be the D (5 bases). V shed 0 bases and J shed 6 bases, with 14 bases lying between them. The CDR3 has 15 residues. CDR1 is DFQATT and CDR2 is SNEGSKA in the germline V gene (reference sequence). CDR3 sequence (DNA): TGCAGTGCTAGAGATGCCCGGGACTTGGATGAAAAACTGTTTTTT. Protein product: CSARDARDLDEKLFF.

This clonotype was observed a handful of times. The chain employs TRBV19 and TRBJ2-5; 7 bases match TRBD1. This CDR3 region has 15 residues. V shed 3 bases and J 2 bases; nucleotides not matched to a gene: 6. Per the germline V gene, CDR1 is LNHDA and CDR2 is SQIVND (reference sequence). CDR3 region: CASSIILGQQETQYF. CDR3 nucleotide sequence: TGTGCCAGTAGTATCATATTGGGACAGCAAGAGACCCAGTACTTC.

This clonotype was detected a few times. CDR3 nucleotides: TGTGCCACCAGCAGAGAATCGGGTAGAGATCACGTCCTGACTTTC. Translating it yields CATSRESGRDHVLTF. The rearrangement links TRBV15 to TRBJ2-6; no firm D call. V was pared by 0 bases and J by 11 bases, with 14 bases between. Germline V gene sequence: CDR1 LNHNV, CDR2 YYDKDF (reference sequence). The length of the CDR3 is 15 residues.

The rearrangement joins TRBV29-1 to TRBJ2-5; 11 positions agree with TRBD2. Unmatched junction bases numbered 12, after V lost 4 bases and J lost 2 bases. Germline V gene lookup returns CDR1 SQVTM and CDR2 ANQGSEA. The CDR3 length is 17 residues. The CDR3 DNA reads as TGCAGCGTTGTTGGTTTTAGAGGACTAGCGGGTCAAGAGACCCAGTACTTC. Translated: CSVVGFRGLAGQETQYF. The full variable domain, in which reference TRBV29-1 and TRBJ2-5 provide the parts outside the CDR3, is SAVISQKPSRDICQRGTSLTIQCQVDSQVTMMFWYRQQPGQSLTLIATANQGSEATYESGFVIDKFPISRPNLTFSTLTVSNMSPEDSSIYLCSVVGFRGLAGQETQYFGPGTRLLVL.

The V and J genes are TRBV29-1 and TRBJ1-1; D remains unclear. The CDR3 contains 12 residues. Trimming took 8 bases from V and 4 from J, leaving 14 bases between them. Germline CDR1 and CDR2: SQVTM and ANQGSEA. This CDR3 reads CSLAPGTTEAFF. The CDR3 bases are TGCAGCTTAGCCCCAGGCACCACTGAAGCTTTCTTT.

The J gene is TRBJ1-4, the V gene TRBV9; 8 bases line up with TRBD1. The CDR3 length is 15 residues. From germline, CDR1 is SGDLS and CDR2 YYNGEE. Trimming took 2 bases from V and 6 from J; bases not matched to a gene: 6. Here the CDR3 DNA reads TGTGCCAGCAGCGTCCGCCTGGACAGGGATGAAAAACTGTTTTTT. Translated: CASSVRLDRDEKLFF.

This clonotype was seen at least ten times. The CDR3 reads CAISAEAANPYEQYF. The CDR3, as DNA: TGTGCCATCAGTGCGGAAGCGGCGAACCCCTACGAGCAGTACTTC. The chain recombines TRBV10-3 with TRBJ2-7; possible D gene TRBD2, 5 bases. Germline V lookup: CDR1 ENHRY, CDR2 SYGVKD. Trimming pared 4 bases from V and 2 bases from J, leaving 15 bases between. The CDR3 is 15 amino acids.

A word on this clonotype: Given a much more abundant clone one base away, this may be a read error. This sequence joins TRBV6-5 and TRBJ1-1, with D maybe TRBD1 (5 bases). CDR1 is MNHEY and CDR2 is SVGAGI in the germline V gene. This CDR3 has 13 residues. V was trimmed by 2 bases and J by 4 bases, leaving 8 bases between them. The CDR3 DNA reads TGTGCCAGCAGTTACGGTGGGGCCACTGAAGCTTTCTTT. Amino acid sequence: CASSYGGATEAFF.

The chain uses TRBV5-1 and TRBJ2-2; 11 positions match TRBD2. The germline V gene encodes CDR1 SGHRS and CDR2 YFSETQ. The CDR3 covers 16 residues. V dropped 4 bases and J dropped 3; count of bases not matched to a gene: 5. The CDR3 here is CASSGRGLADTGELFF. The CDR3 coding sequence is TGCGCCAGCAGCGGGCGGGGACTAGCGGACACCGGGGAGCTGTTTTTT.

V is TRBV7-9 and J is TRBJ2-5, with D unresolved. The CDR3 covers 14 residues. The V gene's germline CDR1 is SEHNR and CDR2 FQNEAQ (reference sequence). Trimming left V 3 bases short and J 2 bases short, with 10 bases between. The DNA of the CDR3 is TGTGCCAGCAGCTTCCCTTTGGGTCAAGAGACCCAGTACTTC. Translated: CASSFPLGQETQYF.

The chain couples TRBV7-3 to TRBJ2-1, with TRBD2 matching over 11 bases. Germline CDR1 reads SGHTA; CDR2 reads FQGTGA. Germline trimming cut 4 bases from V and 15 bases from J; bases unmatched to any gene: 5. The CDR3 is 12 amino acids. The CDR3 protein is CASSSPSGRLFF. CDR3 bases: TGTGCCAGCAGCTCACCTAGCGGGAGGTTGTTCTTC.

Only a few counts were recorded for this clonotype. The chain recombines TRBV29-1 with TRBJ2-3; unclear D gene. CDR1 and CDR2 from the germline V gene are SQVTM and ANQGSEA. V was clipped by 4 bases and J by 4 bases, with 9 bases between them. The CDR3 extends over 12 amino acids. The CDR3 protein is CSVVDVPDTQYF. CDR3 nucleotides: TGCAGCGTTGTGGACGTACCAGATACGCAGTATTTT.

V usage is TRBV20-1 and J usage is TRBJ2-7, with D tentatively TRBD1 or TRBD2 (5 bases each). Trimming took 5 bases from V and 1 from J, leaving 12 bases between them. Germline values: CDR1 DFQATT, CDR2 SNEGSKA (reference sequence). This CDR3 region has 13 residues. DNA of the CDR3: TGCAGTGCTTGGGACCCTAAATCCTACGAGCAGTACTTC. This sequence encodes CSAWDPKSYEQYF.

This clonotype was detected many times. This chain links TRBV6-2 or TRBV6-3 with TRBJ1-5, with D possibly TRBD1 on 5 matching bases. The V end lost 6 bases, the J end lost 7 bases, and 13 bases lay between the germline ends. There are 13 residues in the CDR3. Germline lookup yields CDR1 MNHEY and CDR2 SVGEGT. The CDR3 coding sequence is TGTGCCAGCAGGGGACCCGAAGGCCAGCCCCAGCATTTT. Its protein is CASRGPEGQPQHF.

A word on this clonotype: A much larger clone lies one base from this, so it may be a read error. The chain recombines TRBV7-8 with TRBJ2-2; a possible D gene is TRBD1 (6 bases). The CDR3 has 13 residues. The germline V gene has CDR1 SGHVS and CDR2 FQNEAQ. In DNA form, the CDR3 reads TGTGCCAGCATCATACAGGGCACCGGGAAGCTGTTTTTT. This gives the protein CASIIQGTGKLFF.

This clonotype has just a few counts. V usage is TRBV7-8 and J usage is TRBJ2-7; TRBD2 matches 10 bases. This CDR3 is built from 15 residues. CDR1 SGHVS and CDR2 FQNEAQ come from the germline V gene. The ends lost 4 bases at V and 7 bases at J; junction bases unmatched: 10. CDR3 region: CASSSSSGRADEQYF. The CDR3 DNA is TGTGCCAGCAGCTCTTCGAGCGGGAGGGCCGATGAGCAGTACTTC.

The sample holds many counts of this clonotype. The chain combines TRBV2 with TRBJ2-5; no clear D gene. Trimming pared 4 bases from V and 1 base from J, leaving 7 bases between. The CDR3 length is 13 residues. From germline, CDR1 is SNHLY and CDR2 FYNNEI. The CDR3 loop is CASSGQIQETQYF. The DNA of the CDR3 is TGTGCCAGCAGTGGTCAGATCCAAGAGACCCAGTACTTC.

This clonotype was picked up many times. The J gene is TRBJ1-3, the V gene TRBV7-8, with 7 bases matching TRBD1. In germline, CDR1 is SGHVS, CDR2 FQNEAQ. CDR3 size: 13 residues. The trim removed 5 bases at V and 4 bases at J, leaving 2 bases unmatched. In nucleotides, the CDR3 is TGTGCCAGCAGCAAGGACAGGGGAAACACCATATATTTT. This translates into CASSKDRGNTIYF.

Worth noting for this clonotype: No conserved phenylalanine or tryptophan ends this CDR3, so it is likely a read error. The DNA is omitted, as the CDR3 cannot be located on it reliably, and the CDR3 follows TCRdb's listing. The genes are TRBV29-1 and TRBJ1-3. The CDR3 length is 9 residues, termini included. CDR1 is SQVTM, CDR2 ANQGSEA, per germline. CDR3 sequence reads: CSVDSGGNT.

This clonotype was counted only a few times. J is TRBJ2-7 and V is TRBV6-5; the D gene is possibly TRBD1 (7 bases). The germline V gene encodes CDR1 MNHEY and CDR2 SVGAGI. Trimming stripped 7 bases from V and 6 bases from J, with 19 bases between. CDR3 length: 14 residues. DNA for the CDR3: TGTGCCAGCACAATCTTAAATCAGGGGGGCGAGCAGTACTTC. It encodes CASTILNQGGEQYF.